A single sample gave rise to the 11 T cell receptor beta chains below, sequenced in a study of CD8 T cells in Susac syndrome. RNA amounts of roughly 0.5 to 1 ug underwent reverse transcription with random hexamers. TCRdb itself ran the immunoSEQ multiplex PCR reads through MiXCR, one entry per CDR3 protein. The sample includes about 300,000 distinct CDR3 sequences, approximately 85% of them seen just once. Sequencing was performed on CD8+ T cells from PBMCs. The receptors come from a human donor with multiple sclerosis.

The gene calls are TRBV4-3 and TRBJ2-7; 7 nucleotides line up with TRBD1. CDR3 length: 15 residues. Trimming cost V 4 bases and J 6 bases; bases outside gene matches: 12. The germline CDR1 and CDR2 sequences are LGHNA and YSLEER. The CDR3 loop is CASSPKQGPSPEQYF. CDR3 coding DNA: TGCGCCAGCAGCCCGAAACAGGGGCCCTCGCCCGAGCAGTACTTC.

The rearrangement joins TRBV6-2 or TRBV6-3 to TRBJ1-5, with TRBD1 as a possible D gene (5 bases). This CDR3 region has 14 residues. Germline V lookup: CDR1 MNHEY, CDR2 SVGEGT. The V end lost 8 bases, the J end lost 3 bases, and 14 bases lay between the germline ends. The CDR3 loop is CASGSGGFNQPQHF. In nucleotides, the CDR3 is TGTGCCAGCGGAAGCGGGGGATTCAATCAGCCCCAGCATTTT.

The chain is built from TRBV12-3 or TRBV12-4 and TRBJ1-1; unclear D gene. Trimming left V 5 bases short and J 5 bases short, with 15 bases between. CDR3 length: 14 residues. The CDR3 loop is CASSLTRRNTEAFF. CDR3 bases: TGTGCCAGCAGTCTAACTCGCAGGAATACTGAAGCTTTCTTT.

The V and J genes are TRBV20-1 and TRBJ2-7; 10 bases agree with TRBD2. The CDR3 has 15 amino acids. V lost 5 bases, J lost 6 bases, and 13 bases stayed unmatched. Germline V gene data show CDR1 as DFQATT and CDR2 as SNEGSKA (reference sequence). CDR3 nucleotides: TGCAGTGCTCAGGGGCGGCTAGCGGGAGTTCCCGAGCAGTACTTC. This translates into CSAQGRLAGVPEQYF.

V gene TRBV7-8 combines with J gene TRBJ2-7; 10 bases line up with TRBD1. V was clipped by 5 bases and J by 4 bases; unmatched bases: 11. This CDR3 is 16 amino acids long. Per the germline V gene, CDR1 is SGHVS and CDR2 is FQNEAQ. CDR3 in DNA: TGTGCCAGCAGCCTAGGACAGGGGGGGTTTGTATACGAGCAGTACTTC. Its translation is CASSLGQGGFVYEQYF.

V gene TRBV27 combines with J gene TRBJ2-5; 9 bases fit TRBD2. This CDR3 comprises 14 residues. V lost 4 bases and J lost 4; bases outside the gene matches: 4. Germline values: CDR1 MNHEY, CDR2 SMNVEV (reference sequence). CDR3 bases: TGTGCCAGCAGTTCCGCACTAGCGGGAGAGACCCAGTACTTC. Its translation is CASSSALAGETQYF.

This sequence joins TRBV27 and TRBJ2-7, with 9 bases that match TRBD1. CDR3 size: 16 residues. The V segment lost 2 bases and the J segment 4 bases; nucleotides outside the gene matches: 9. CDR1 is MNHEY, CDR2 SMNVEV, per germline (reference sequence). This chain's CDR3 is CASSLLPGQGTYEQYF. The CDR3 DNA follows: TGTGCCAGCAGTTTACTCCCGGGACAGGGTACTTACGAGCAGTACTTC.

The chain employs TRBV19 and TRBJ2-5; 10 nucleotides align to TRBD2. Germline CDR1 reads LNHDA; CDR2 reads SQIVND (reference sequence). This CDR3 has 13 amino acids. V gave up 7 bases and J gave up 5 bases; unmatched junction bases: 4. CDR3 bases: TGTGCCAGTACTAGCGGGAGCGTGGAGACCCAGTACTTC. It encodes CASTSGSVETQYF.

The chain uses TRBV9 and TRBJ2-1; TRBD2 matches at 7 bases. The length of the CDR3 is 17 residues. Trimming at V came to 0 bases and at J to 0 bases, leaving 6 bases not matched to a gene. Per germline, CDR1 SGDLS and CDR2 YYNGEE. The chain's CDR3 is CASSVEAGVSSYNEQFF. The CDR3 bases are TGTGCCAGCAGCGTAGAGGCGGGGGTTAGCTCCTACAATGAGCAGTTCTTC.

V and J are TRBV4-3 and TRBJ1-1, with 7 bases fitting TRBD1. The V segment lost 0 bases and the J segment 1 base; nucleotides outside the gene matches: 5. The CDR3 runs 16 residues. From germline, CDR1 is LGHNA and CDR2 YSLEER. The CDR3 DNA sequence: TGCGCCAGCAGCCAAGAACCGGAGGGGGCGAACACTGAAGCTTTCTTT. Protein sequence: CASSQEPEGANTEAFF.

V gene TRBV20-1 combines with J gene TRBJ2-7, with D uncertain. This CDR3 has 16 amino acids. Trimming left V 4 bases short and J 0 bases short, with 19 bases between. Germline CDR1 is DFQATT and CDR2 is SNEGSKA (reference sequence). CDR3 amino acids: CSATGVGLPHSYEQYF. The CDR3 coding sequence is TGCAGTGCTACTGGGGTAGGGCTACCTCACTCCTACGAGCAGTACTTC.